This T cell receptor beta chain comes out of a study of OX40 agonist ivuxolimab in advanced cancers. As for the study in general: The treatment was a fully human IgG2 OX40 agonist, ivuxolimab. Participants averaged 60 years of age (range about 23 to 80) and were over 75% male. Intravenous ivuxolimab at 0.01 to 10 mg/kg was given to patients every 2 weeks. Study-level findings and limits: Clonal expansion was seen in CD4+ and CD8+ blood T cells by week 6 at 0.1 to 3.0 mg/kg.

Germline CDR1 is SGHNT and CDR2 is YENEEA. J was trimmed by 7 bases and V by 3 bases; bases with no gene match: 9. This CDR3 is built from 16 residues. As regards this clone: The antigen remains unidentified.

The table came from immunoSEQ multiplex PCR; TCRdb's copy has only in-frame clones and leaves some out. The top ten clones hold around 4.5% of a sample with over 75,000 clones, about 89% of them seen once. This chain joins TRBV11-3 and TRBJ2-1; TRBD2 matches 10 bases. This TCR was sampled from an adult with an advanced solid tumor such as melanoma, head and neck, liver or kidney cancer. The sequences come from CD4+ or CD8+ T cells sorted from blood, collected in a trial of the OX40 agonist ivuxolimab. CDR3 protein: CASSFGDSGRNNEQFF. CDR3 sequence (DNA): TGTGCCAGCAGCTTCGGGGATAGCGGGAGGAATAATGAGCAGTTCTTC.